The 7 T cell receptor beta chains reported below all come from one sample, sequenced in a study of cytotoxic CD8 clonotypes in ibrutinib-treated CLL. Clones were sequenced by immunoSEQ multiplex PCR, and TCRdb holds only the in-frame ones, with some missing. Of about 140,000 clones listed, around 93% are singletons. The specimen comprised PBMCs, sampled after 12 months of ibrutinib treatment. The source of these receptors is a human donor with chronic lymphocytic leukemia.

The chain couples TRBV19 to TRBJ2-1, with D maybe TRBD1 (5 bases). Trimming cost V 3 bases and J 9 bases, with 42 bases left between them. Germline lookup yields CDR1 LNHDA and CDR2 SQIVND (reference sequence). This CDR3 region has 23 residues. This chain's CDR3 is CASSIDPFIRGNGMNSGEFEQFF. CDR3 nucleotides: TGTGCCAGTAGTATCGACCCGTTCATTAGGGGCAATGGGATGAATAGTGGGGAATTTGAGCAGTTCTTC. Full variable domain (rest looked up from reference TRBV19 and TRBJ2-1): DGGITQSPKYLFRKEGQNVTLSCEQNLNHDAMYWYRQDPGQGLRLIYYSQIVNDFQKGDIAEGYSVSREKKESFPLTVTSAQKNPTAFYLCASSIDPFIRGNGMNSGEFEQFFGPGTRLTVL.

The chain combines TRBV6-5 with TRBJ1-2; TRBD1 is a possible D gene (6 bases). Per germline, CDR1 MNHEY and CDR2 SVGAGI. V was trimmed by 6 bases and J by 1 base, leaving 12 bases between them. The CDR3 has 14 amino acids. The CDR3 loop reads CASRLGQVNYGYTF. As DNA, the CDR3 is TGTGCCAGCAGATTGGGACAAGTTAACTATGGCTACACCTTC.

This chain connects TRBV30 to TRBJ2-5, with D perhaps matching TRBD2 (6 bases). The germline gives CDR1 GTSNPN, CDR2 SVGIG (reference sequence). V lost 3 bases and J 1 base, leaving 15 bases between the germline ends. The CDR3 extends over 15 amino acids. Written as DNA, the CDR3 is TGTGCCTGGAGCCCTCGGGAGCGGTTCCAAGAGACCCAGTACTTC. Translated, it gives CAWSPRERFQETQYF. Supplemented by reference TRBV30 and TRBJ2-5, the full variable domain reads SQTIHQWPATLVQPVGSPLSLECTVEGTSNPNLYWYRQAAGRGLQLLFYSVGIGQISSEVPQNLSASRPQDRQFILSSKKLLLSDSGFYLCAWSPRERFQETQYFGPGTRLLVL.

V and J are TRBV28 and TRBJ2-7; tentative D call: TRBD2 (7 bases). CDR3 size: 14 residues. V was clipped by 6 bases and J by 5 bases, with 17 bases between them. CDR1 MDHEN and CDR2 SYDVKM come from the germline V gene. The chain's CDR3 is CASSTPGGLNEQYF. The CDR3 coding sequence is TGTGCCAGCAGCACCCCCGGGGGGCTAAACGAGCAGTACTTC.

A few counts support this clone. The chain links TRBV4-1 to TRBJ1-5; possibly TRBD1 for D (5 bases). Trimming shortened V by 8 bases and J by 4 bases, and 18 bases separated the two germline ends. This CDR3 contains 15 residues. The V gene's germline CDR1 is MGHRA and CDR2 YSYEKL. The CDR3 protein is CASAQDPVGNQPQHF. The CDR3 DNA sequence: TGCGCCAGCGCACAGGATCCAGTCGGGAATCAGCCCCAGCATTTT.

The chain carries TRBV15 and TRBJ1-1; 12 bases fit TRBD1. Germline V lookup: CDR1 LNHNV, CDR2 YYDKDF (reference sequence). The junction had 10 bases not matched to a gene; V was cut back by 5 bases and J by 6 bases. The CDR3 consists of 16 residues. In DNA form, the CDR3 reads TGTGCCACCAGCCCGGGACAGGGGGCACCTTATCCTGAAGCTTTCTTT. This gives the protein CATSPGQGAPYPEAFF.

The chain recombines TRBV4-3 with TRBJ2-5; D is undetermined. Germline loops: CDR1 LGHNA, CDR2 YSLEER. V lost 0 bases and J lost 2, with 7 bases in between. The CDR3 has 14 residues. CDR3 in amino acids: CASSQDRRQETQYF. The CDR3 nucleotides are TGCGCCAGCAGCCAAGACCGCCGGCAAGAGACCCAGTACTTC.